This is a list of T cell receptor beta chains from one sample in a study of blood T cell repertoires in COVID-19. This table comes from immunoSEQ multiplex PCR, and its TCRdb copy is limited to in-frame clones, with some not included. The sample holds approximately 440,000 clones; 88% are singletons and the top ten take over 9.5%. The source material was peripheral blood. The source of these receptors is a woman in her 50s with COVID-19, enrolled during active disease. CDR3s include the opening cysteine and the closing phenylalanine or tryptophan. The D gene is left open where the match is weak. The size field is filled for only some rows; it gives once, few, many or a size class.

V gene: TRBV6-4; clone size: NA; D gene: NA; J gene: TRBJ2-1; CDR3 DNA: TGTGCCAGCAGTAAGACGGCCCAGGATTTAGATGAGCAGTTCTTC; CDR3 protein: CASSKTAQDLDEQFF
V gene: TRBV9; clone size: NA; D gene: TRBD2; J gene: TRBJ2-1; CDR3 DNA: TGTGCCAGCAGCGTAGGATCTAGCGGGGGCAATGAGCAGTTCTTC; CDR3 protein: CASSVGSSGGNEQFF
V gene: TRBV6-1; clone size: NA; D gene: NA; J gene: TRBJ1-2; CDR3 DNA: TGTGCCAGCAGTGAGCCATACAGCCCGGACTATGGCTACACCTTC; CDR3 protein: CASSEPYSPDYGYTF
V gene: TRBV6-5; clone size: NA; D gene: TRBD1; J gene: TRBJ1-2; CDR3 DNA: TGTGCCAGCAGTAAGGGACAGGGGGCGACTGGCTACACCTTC; CDR3 protein: CASSKGQGATGYTF
V gene: TRBV6-5; clone size: NA; D gene: NA; J gene: TRBJ1-3; CDR3 DNA: TGTGCCAGCAGACAGACAGCTACTGGAAACACCATATATTTT; CDR3 protein: CASRQTATGNTIYF
V gene: TRBV20-1; clone size: NA; D gene: TRBD2; J gene: TRBJ2-3; CDR3 DNA: TGCAGTGCTAGTAGCGGGGGGCGATCAGATACGCAGTATTTT; CDR3 protein: CSASSGGRSDTQYF
V gene: TRBV7-9; clone size: few; D gene: TRBD1; J gene: TRBJ2-7; CDR3 DNA: TGTGCCAGCAGCCTAAACCGGGACAGGGGGTACGAGCAGTACTTC; CDR3 protein: CASSLNRDRGYEQYF
V gene: TRBV28; clone size: NA; D gene: NA; J gene: TRBJ1-1; CDR3 DNA: TGTGCCAGCACCACCCCCGCAGGGAGGGGAAGCACTGAAGCTTTCTTT; CDR3 protein: CASTTPAGRGSTEAFF
V gene: TRBV4-1; clone size: NA; D gene: NA; J gene: TRBJ1-2; CDR3 DNA: TGCGCCAGCAGCCCCCCAGGGCTCTATGGCTACACCTTC; CDR3 protein: CASSPPGLYGYTF
V gene: TRBV5-4; clone size: NA; D gene: NA; J gene: TRBJ2-3; CDR3 DNA: TGTGCCAGCAGTTTGCCGGGGTTCACAGATACGCAGTATTTT; CDR3 protein: CASSLPGFTDTQYF
V gene: TRBV5-8; clone size: NA; D gene: TRBD1; J gene: TRBJ1-4; CDR3 DNA: TGTGCCAGCAGCTTGATGGGACAGGGGGGAAAACTGTTTTTT; CDR3 protein: CASSLMGQGGKLFF
V gene: TRBV3-1/TRBV3-2; clone size: NA; D gene: NA; J gene: TRBJ1-1; CDR3 DNA: TGTGCCAGCAGCCATTACTCCTACGGAGGGACTGAAGCTTTCTTT; CDR3 protein: CASSHYSYGGTEAFF
V gene: TRBV6-6; clone size: NA; D gene: NA; J gene: TRBJ1-5; CDR3 DNA: TGTGCCAGCACCATCAGGGGCCAGGGCAATCAGCCCCAGCATTTT; CDR3 protein: CASTIRGQGNQPQHF
V gene: TRBV6-5; clone size: NA; D gene: NA; J gene: TRBJ1-6; CDR3 DNA: TGTGCCAGCAGCAACGACAGGCAGCCCTCTTCACCCCTCCACTTT; CDR3 protein: CASSNDRQPSSPLHF
V gene: TRBV20-1; clone size: NA; D gene: NA; J gene: TRBJ1-1; CDR3 DNA: TGCAGTGCTGGTGAGACAGGAACAAACACTGAAGCTTTCTTT; CDR3 protein: CSAGETGTNTEAFF
V gene: TRBV11-2; clone size: NA; D gene: NA; J gene: TRBJ1-1; CDR3 DNA: TGTGCCAGCAGCTTAGCTTCAGGGCAGGAAGCTTTCTTT; CDR3 protein: CASSLASGQEAFF
V gene: TRBV7-7; clone size: NA; D gene: NA; J gene: TRBJ1-5; CDR3 DNA: TGTGCCAGCAGCTTAGCGCAGGGTGGGAATCAGCCCCAGCATTTT; CDR3 protein: CASSLAQGGNQPQHF
V gene: TRBV5-3; clone size: NA; D gene: NA; J gene: TRBJ2-7; CDR3 DNA: TGTGCCAGAAGCCCTGGACAGAACCCCTACGAGCAGTACTTC; CDR3 protein: CARSPGQNPYEQYF
V gene: TRBV27; clone size: NA; D gene: NA; J gene: TRBJ1-2; CDR3 DNA: TGTGCCAGCAGTCCAGGCTCCATTTTCTATGGCTACACCTTC; CDR3 protein: CASSPGSIFYGYTF
V gene: TRBV3-1/TRBV3-2; clone size: few; D gene: NA; J gene: TRBJ1-5; CDR3 DNA: TGTGCCAGCAGCCAAGGAGGAAATCAGCCCCAGCATTTT; CDR3 protein: CASSQGGNQPQHF
V gene: TRBV24-1; clone size: once; D gene: NA; J gene: TRBJ1-1; CDR3 DNA: TGTGCCACCAGTGATTCGCCGCAGGGCACTGAAGCTTTCTTT; CDR3 protein: CATSDSPQGTEAFF
V gene: TRBV5-5; clone size: NA; D gene: NA; J gene: TRBJ1-1; CDR3 DNA: TGTGCCAGCAGCTGGGGGGCAGGGAGGGAAACTGAAGCTTTCTTT; CDR3 protein: CASSWGAGRETEAFF
V gene: TRBV9; clone size: once; D gene: TRBD1; J gene: TRBJ1-5; CDR3 DNA: TGTGCCAGCAGCGTAGACGCAGGGGGACCCTATAGCAATCAGCCCCAGCATTTT; CDR3 protein: CASSVDAGGPYSNQPQHF
V gene: TRBV6-1; clone size: NA; D gene: NA; J gene: TRBJ2-3; CDR3 DNA: TGTGCCAGCAGTGAAGCAGGCGGGTTGGGCACAGATACGCAGTATTTT; CDR3 protein: CASSEAGGLGTDTQYF
V gene: TRBV30; clone size: NA; D gene: NA; J gene: TRBJ2-3; CDR3 DNA: TGTGCCTGGGGGGACTCCACAGATACGCAGTATTTT; CDR3 protein: CAWGDSTDTQYF
V gene: TRBV5-1; clone size: NA; D gene: NA; J gene: TRBJ2-2; CDR3 DNA: TGCGCCAGCAGCTTGGGACAGACCCCCACCGGGGAGCTGTTTTTT; CDR3 protein: CASSLGQTPTGELFF
V gene: TRBV28; clone size: NA; D gene: TRBD1; J gene: TRBJ1-1; CDR3 DNA: TGTGCCAGCAGTTTACCGACAGGGAAAGTGAACACTGAAGCTTTCTTT; CDR3 protein: CASSLPTGKVNTEAFF
V gene: TRBV5-1; clone size: NA; D gene: NA; J gene: TRBJ1-2; CDR3 DNA: TGCGCCAGCAGCTTGGCCGAAGTCAGCTATGGCTACACCTTC; CDR3 protein: CASSLAEVSYGYTF
V gene: TRBV19; clone size: NA; D gene: TRBD1; J gene: TRBJ2-2; CDR3 DNA: TGTGCCAGTAGTGCCCGAGTCGGGACAGGGGTAAACGGGGAGCTGTTTTTT; CDR3 protein: CASSARVGTGVNGELFF
V gene: TRBV10-3; clone size: NA; D gene: NA; J gene: TRBJ2-7; CDR3 DNA: TGTGCCATCAGTGAACCGGGGGCCTACGAGCAGTACTTC; CDR3 protein: CAISEPGAYEQYF
V gene: TRBV9; clone size: NA; D gene: NA; J gene: TRBJ1-1; CDR3 DNA: TGTGCCAGCTCGGGGTGGACCACTGAAGCTTTCTTT; CDR3 protein: CASSGWTTEAFF
V gene: TRBV10-2; clone size: NA; D gene: NA; J gene: TRBJ1-1; CDR3 DNA: TGCGCCAGCACAGAGGATGCCTCGAACACTGAAGCTTTCTTT; CDR3 protein: CASTEDASNTEAFF
V gene: TRBV9; clone size: NA; D gene: TRBD1; J gene: TRBJ2-1; CDR3 DNA: TGTGCCAGCAAGTCCGGGACAGGGGAAAATGAGCAGTTCTTC; CDR3 protein: CASKSGTGENEQFF
V gene: TRBV7-2; clone size: once; D gene: NA; J gene: TRBJ2-1; CDR3 DNA: TGTGCCAGCAGCTTAGGTATCCCCTACAATGAGCAGTTCTTC; CDR3 protein: CASSLGIPYNEQFF
V gene: TRBV19; clone size: NA; D gene: TRBD1; J gene: TRBJ2-5; CDR3 DNA: TGTGCCAGTAGACCAGGGGGCGGAGAGACCCAGTACTTC; CDR3 protein: CASRPGGGETQYF
V gene: TRBV5-5; clone size: NA; D gene: NA; J gene: TRBJ1-1; CDR3 DNA: TGTGCCAGCAGCTTGGAACCGGTGAACACTGAAGCTTTCTTT; CDR3 protein: CASSLEPVNTEAFF
V gene: TRBV18; clone size: NA; D gene: TRBD1; J gene: TRBJ1-1; CDR3 DNA: TGTGCCAGCTCACGACTAGACAGGGGGTCGGAAGCTTTCTTT; CDR3 protein: CASSRLDRGSEAFF
V gene: TRBV19; clone size: NA; D gene: TRBD2; J gene: TRBJ2-3; CDR3 DNA: TGTGCCACTGATAGCGGGGCGGGAGATACGCAGTATTTT; CDR3 protein: CATDSGAGDTQYF
V gene: TRBV24-1; clone size: NA; D gene: TRBD2; J gene: TRBJ2-3; CDR3 DNA: TGTGCCACCAGTGATCCTAGCGGGGCTAGCACAGATACGCAGTATTTT; CDR3 protein: CATSDPSGASTDTQYF
V gene: TRBV21-1; clone size: NA; D gene: NA; J gene: TRBJ2-1; CDR3 DNA: TGTGCCAGCAGCAAAGGAAGGGTCGCGGGGATATTCTTC; CDR3 protein: CASSKGRVAGIFF
V gene: TRBV29-1; clone size: NA; D gene: TRBD1; J gene: TRBJ1-4; CDR3 DNA: TGCAGCTCCTGGGACAGGGTTTATGAAAAACTGTTTTTT; CDR3 protein: CSSWDRVYEKLFF
V gene: TRBV12-3/TRBV12-4; clone size: NA; D gene: NA; J gene: TRBJ1-6; CDR3 DNA: TGTGCCAGCAGTGGAGATTCACCCCTCCACTTT; CDR3 protein: CASSGDSPLHF
V gene: TRBV27; clone size: NA; D gene: TRBD1; J gene: TRBJ1-6; CDR3 DNA: TGTGCCAGCAGTTTACAGTCGACAGGGGAGCGGTCACCCCTCCACTTT; CDR3 protein: CASSLQSTGERSPLHF
V gene: TRBV3-1/TRBV3-2; clone size: NA; D gene: NA; J gene: TRBJ2-5; CDR3 DNA: TGTGCCAGCAGCCAAGCGTGGCTCCAAGAGACCCAGTACTTC; CDR3 protein: CASSQAWLQETQYF
V gene: TRBV3-1/TRBV3-2; clone size: NA; D gene: NA; J gene: TRBJ2-3; CDR3 DNA: TGTGCCCATTCCCAGGGGGATACGCAGTATTTT; CDR3 protein: CAHSQGDTQYF
V gene: TRBV6-5; clone size: NA; D gene: NA; J gene: TRBJ2-7; CDR3 DNA: TGTGCCAGCGGAATGACAGTCCCCTACGAGCAGTACTTC; CDR3 protein: CASGMTVPYEQYF
V gene: TRBV6-2/TRBV6-3; clone size: once; D gene: TRBD2; J gene: TRBJ2-1; CDR3 DNA: TGTGCCAGCAGCAGACTAGCGGGGACCTACAATGAGCAGTTCTTC; CDR3 protein: CASSRLAGTYNEQFF